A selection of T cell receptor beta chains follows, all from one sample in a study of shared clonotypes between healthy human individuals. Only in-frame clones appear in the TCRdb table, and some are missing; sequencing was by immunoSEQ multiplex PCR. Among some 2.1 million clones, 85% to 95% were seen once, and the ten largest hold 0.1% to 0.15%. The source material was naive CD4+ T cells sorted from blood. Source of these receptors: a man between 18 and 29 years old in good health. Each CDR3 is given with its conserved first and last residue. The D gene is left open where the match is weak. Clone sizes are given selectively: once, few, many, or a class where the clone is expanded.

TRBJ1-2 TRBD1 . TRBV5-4 TGTGCCAGCAGACAGGGACAGAGTTATGGCTACACCTTC CASRQGQSYGYTF
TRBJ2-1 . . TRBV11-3 TGTGCCAGCAGCTTAGTTGGAGGTAATGAGCAGTTCTTC CASSLVGGNEQFF
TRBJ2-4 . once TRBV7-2 TGTGCCAGCAGCAACCGGGACGGCAAAAACATTCAGTACTTC CASSNRDGKNIQYF
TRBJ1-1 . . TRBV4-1 TGCGCCAGCAGTAAACTGGGACTTCGGCAGAACACTGAAGCTTTCTTT CASSKLGLRQNTEAFF
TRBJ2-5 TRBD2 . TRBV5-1 TGCGCCAGCAGCCCCCCTGGGAGGGAAGAGACCCAGTACTTC CASSPPGREETQYF
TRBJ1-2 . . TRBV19 TGTGCCAGTAGTCTGGACGGGCGATACTATGGCTACACCTTC CASSLDGRYYGYTF
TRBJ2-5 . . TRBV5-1 TGCGCCAGCAGCTTGGCTGGTCGGGGAATTGGACCCCGACGCCACGAGACCCAGTACTTC CASSLAGRGIGPRRHETQYF
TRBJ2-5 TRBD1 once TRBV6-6 TGTGCCAGCAGTTACCCGACAGGGGAGGCGGAGACCCAGTACTTC CASSYPTGEAETQYF
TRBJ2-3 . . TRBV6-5 TGTGCCAGCAGAGGGGGGGGCTTAGGTACAGATACGCAGTATTTT CASRGGGLGTDTQYF
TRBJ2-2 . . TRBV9 TGTGCCAGCAGCGAGGGACACGCGAACACCGGGGAGCTGTTTTTT CASSEGHANTGELFF
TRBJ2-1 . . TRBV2 TGTGCCAGCAGTCCACGCAATGAGCAGTTCTTC CASSPRNEQFF
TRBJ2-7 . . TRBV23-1 TGCGCCAGCAGTCAAGCCGACGGGGAAGCTTACGAGCAGTACTTC CASSQADGEAYEQYF
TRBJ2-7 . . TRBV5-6 TGTGCCAGCAGCTTTCGGGGGGCGTACGAGCAGTACTTC CASSFRGAYEQYF
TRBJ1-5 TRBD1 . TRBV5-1 TGCGCCAGCAGCTTGGTCCCACAGGGGGGCTCAAATCAGCCCCAGCATTTT CASSLVPQGGSNQPQHF
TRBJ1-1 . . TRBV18 TGTGCCAGCTCACCACCGCAGAGCATGAACACTGAAGCTTTCTTT CASSPPQSMNTEAFF
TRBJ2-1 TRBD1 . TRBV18 TGTGCCAGCTCACGCCGGGACAGGTTGTACAATGAGCAGTTCTTC CASSRRDRLYNEQFF
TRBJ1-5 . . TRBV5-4 TGTGCCACCAACCCCTACGGAAGCAATCAGCCCCAGCATTTT CATNPYGSNQPQHF
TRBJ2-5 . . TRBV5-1 TGCGCCAGCAGCCCCCCTGCGGGACAAGAGACCCAGTACTTC CASSPPAGQETQYF
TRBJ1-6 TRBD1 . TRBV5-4 TGTGCCAGCAGCGTAGGACAGGGGGCCTTGGGAAATTCACCCCTCCACTTT CASSVGQGALGNSPLHF
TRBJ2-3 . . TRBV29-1 TGCAGCGTTGACTCGGCTAGCACAGATACGCAGTATTTT CSVDSASTDTQYF
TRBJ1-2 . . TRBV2 TGTGCCAGCAGTGATTTGAGCAGGGGTGTTTATGGCTACACCTTC CASSDLSRGVYGYTF
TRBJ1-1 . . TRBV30 TGTGCCTGGAGTGTAAGGGGCAGCTCTGTAGCTTTCTTT CAWSVRGSSVAFF
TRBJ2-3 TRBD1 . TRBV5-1 TGCGCCAGCAGCTTGGCCGGACAGGGAACGGATACGCAGTATTTT CASSLAGQGTDTQYF
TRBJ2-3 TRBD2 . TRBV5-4 TGTGCCAGCAGCTTGGAGGGGCTAGCGGGAGGGCCAGATACGCAGTATTTT CASSLEGLAGGPDTQYF
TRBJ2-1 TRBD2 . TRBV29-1 TGCAGCGTCTCTAGCGGGAGCTCCTACAATGAGCAGTTCTTC CSVSSGSSYNEQFF
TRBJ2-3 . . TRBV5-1 TGCGCCAGCAGTACCGGTGGGGCCTCCACAGATACGCAGTATTTT CASSTGGASTDTQYF
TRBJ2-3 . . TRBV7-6 TGTGCCAGCAGCACCCGTTTGGGGTCGCGCACAGATACGCAGTATTTT CASSTRLGSRTDTQYF
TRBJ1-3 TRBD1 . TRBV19 TGTGCCAGTAGGGGACAGGTCTCTGGAAACACCATATATTTT CASRGQVSGNTIYF
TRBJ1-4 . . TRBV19 TGTGCCAGTAATGCTAGGGATGAAAAACTGTTTTTT CASNARDEKLFF
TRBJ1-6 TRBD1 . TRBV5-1 TGCGCCAGCAGCGCATGGACAGGAACTAATTCACCCCTCCACTTT CASSAWTGTNSPLHF
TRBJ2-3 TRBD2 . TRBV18 TGTGCCAGCCAAGGACTAGCGGGAATCACAGATACGCAGTATTTT CASQGLAGITDTQYF
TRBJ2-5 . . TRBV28 TGTGCCAGCAGTTCAGGGTTAGAGACCCAGTACTTC CASSSGLETQYF
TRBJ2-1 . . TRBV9 TGTGCCAGCAGCGTAGAAATAGCCCTTATAGATGAGCAGTTCTTC CASSVEIALIDEQFF
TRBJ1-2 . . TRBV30 TGTGCCTGGAGTGTGTCCAGCTATGGCTACACCTTC CAWSVSSYGYTF
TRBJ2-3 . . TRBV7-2 TGTGCCAGCAGCTTGGACACAGATACGCAGTATTTT CASSLDTDTQYF
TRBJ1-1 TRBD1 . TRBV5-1 TGCGCCAGCACGACAGGGACGAACACTGAAGCTTTCTTT CASTTGTNTEAFF
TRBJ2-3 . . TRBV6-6 TGTGCCAGCAGTTACCCCCCAAATCTCAGCACAGATACGCAGTATTTT CASSYPPNLSTDTQYF
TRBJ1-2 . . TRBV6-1 TGTGCCGCGACGACGGGGCATGGCTACACCTTC CAATTGHGYTF
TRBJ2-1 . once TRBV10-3 TGTGCCGTCAAGAACAGCTCCTACAATGAGCAGTTCTTC CAVKNSSYNEQFF